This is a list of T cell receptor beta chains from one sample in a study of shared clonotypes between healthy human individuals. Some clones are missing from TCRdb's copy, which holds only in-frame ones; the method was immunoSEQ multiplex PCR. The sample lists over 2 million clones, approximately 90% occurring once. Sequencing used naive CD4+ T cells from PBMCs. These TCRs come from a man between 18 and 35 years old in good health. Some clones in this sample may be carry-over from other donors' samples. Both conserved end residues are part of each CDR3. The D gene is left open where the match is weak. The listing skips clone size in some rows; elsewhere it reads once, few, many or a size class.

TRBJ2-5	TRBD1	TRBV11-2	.	TGTGCCAGCAGCTCGACAGGGTGGCGAGAGACCCAGTACTTC	CASSSTGWRETQYF
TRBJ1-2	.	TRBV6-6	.	TGTGCCAGCAGTTACTCTGGGGGGGAAGGCTACACCTTC	CASSYSGGEGYTF
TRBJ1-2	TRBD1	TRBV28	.	TGTGCCAGCAGTTCGACGGACAGGGTTGGCTATGGCTACACCTTC	CASSSTDRVGYGYTF
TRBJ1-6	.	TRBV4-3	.	TGCGCCAGCAGCCAAGATAAGGTCCGGAGCTCCTATAATTCACCCCTCCACTTT	CASSQDKVRSSYNSPLHF
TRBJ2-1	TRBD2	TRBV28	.	TGTGCCAGCATCTTTGCGGGAGACTACAATGAGCAGTTCTTC	CASIFAGDYNEQFF
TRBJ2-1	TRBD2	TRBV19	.	TGTGCCAGTAGTATGGGCGGGAGGACCTACAATGAGCAGTTCTTC	CASSMGGRTYNEQFF
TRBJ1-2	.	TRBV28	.	TGTGCCAGCAGTTTAGGGGGGACTAACTATGGCTACACCTTC	CASSLGGTNYGYTF
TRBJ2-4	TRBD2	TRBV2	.	TGTGCCAGCAGTGACGGGACTAGCATGGCCAAAAACATTCAGTACTTC	CASSDGTSMAKNIQYF
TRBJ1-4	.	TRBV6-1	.	TGTGCCGTCCGGGAATTATATCGTGAAAAACTGTTTTTT	CAVRELYREKLFF
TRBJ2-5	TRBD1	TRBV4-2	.	TGTGCCAGCAGACCCGGGACAGGGGGCCGGGAGACCCAGTACTTC	CASRPGTGGRETQYF
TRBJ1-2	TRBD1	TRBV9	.	TGTGCCAGCAGCCTAACGGACAGGAACTATGGCTACACCTTC	CASSLTDRNYGYTF
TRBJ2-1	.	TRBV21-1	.	TGTGCCAGCAGCAAAGTCAACCTTCTAGAGCAGTTCTTC	CASSKVNLLEQFF
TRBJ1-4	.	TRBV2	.	TGTGCCAGCAGGACATCTAATGAAAAACTGTTTTTT	CASRTSNEKLFF
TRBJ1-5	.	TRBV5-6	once	TGTGCCAGCAGCTCCTTCAACGCACAGCCCCAGCATTTT	CASSSFNAQPQHF
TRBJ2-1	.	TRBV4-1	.	TGCGCCAGCAGCCAAGGATCTACCTGGACTGATGAGCAGTTCTTC	CASSQGSTWTDEQFF
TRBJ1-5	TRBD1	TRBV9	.	TGTGCCAGCAGCGCACACCGGGACAGTGTCCAGCCCCAGCATTTT	CASSAHRDSVQPQHF
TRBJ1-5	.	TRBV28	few	TGTGCCAGCAGTTTAAGTAGACTCAATCAGCCCCAGCATTTT	CASSLSRLNQPQHF
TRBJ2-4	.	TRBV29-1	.	TGCAGCGTTGAACTCTTGAGTAACATTCAGTACTTC	CSVELLSNIQYF
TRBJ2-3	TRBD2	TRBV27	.	TGTGCCAGCAGTTTTGGTACAGCGGGAGGGCCCTCCCCAGATACGCAGTATTTT	CASSFGTAGGPSPDTQYF
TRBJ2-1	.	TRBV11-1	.	TGTGCCAGCAGCTTATTTTCGGGCCGCTCCTACAATGAGCAGTTCTTC	CASSLFSGRSYNEQFF
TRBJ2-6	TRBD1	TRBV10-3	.	TGTGCCATCAGTGACTGGGACAGCCCCAACTCTGGGGCCAACGTCCTGACTTTC	CAISDWDSPNSGANVLTF
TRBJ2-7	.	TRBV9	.	TGTGCCAGCAGCGTGGGGACCAGGGGATTAAACGAGCAGTACTTC	CASSVGTRGLNEQYF
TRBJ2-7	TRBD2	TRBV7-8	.	TGTGCCAGCAGCTCTAGCGGGAGGGCTTACGAGCAGTACTTC	CASSSSGRAYEQYF
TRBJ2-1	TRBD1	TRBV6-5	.	TGTGCCAGCAGTCAGCCCGGACAGGGGGAAAAGTTCTTC	CASSQPGQGEKFF
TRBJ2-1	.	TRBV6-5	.	TGTGCCAGCAGTTATCTTTCGGGGGCCCGTAATGAGCAGTTCTTC	CASSYLSGARNEQFF
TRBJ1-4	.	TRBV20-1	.	TGCAGTGCTAGAAACAGTGAAAAACTGTTTTTT	CSARNSEKLFF
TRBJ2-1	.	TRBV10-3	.	TGTGCCATCAGTGAGCCCTTTAATGAGCAGTTCTTC	CAISEPFNEQFF